The 20 T cell receptor beta chains listed next were all sequenced from one sample in a study of T-cell memory formation after mild COVID-19 (dated by TCRdb to the early 2020s). Libraries were prepared through 5' RACE. TCRdb names Illumina NovaSeq 6000 as the instrument used. In-frame beta chains were kept once TCRdb had trimmed the public reads at Q25 with fastp and called clones with MiXCR. Records with the same CDR3 protein are collapsed into one entry carrying the most frequent genes and DNA. In this sample the table shows approximately 350,000 distinct CDR3 sequences, 28% of which occur a single time. The ten largest clonotypes hold roughly 13% of the sample. The sequenced material came from PBMCs or a T cell subset sorted from them (not recorded which). The source is an adult woman who had mild COVID-19 (a few samples of this study predate the infection). The sample titles of this study are shuffled in the database, so cell type and time point are left out; the donor was told from shared clones.

This clonotype was observed a few times. The CDR3 sequence is CASSLVVVTSEYNEQFF. The CDR3 DNA reads as TGTGCCAGCAGCTTAGTTGTGGTGACTAGCGAGTACAATGAGCAGTTCTTC. The rearrangement joins TRBV7-8 to TRBJ2-1; 8 bases align to TRBD2. V shed 1 base and J 4 bases; nucleotides not matched to a gene: 9. CDR3 length: 17 amino acids. Germline lookup yields CDR1 SGHVS and CDR2 FQNEAQ.

CDR3 residues: CASSLRLAGDGNEQFF. DNA of the CDR3: TGTGCCAGCAGCTTACGACTAGCGGGAGATGGGAATGAGCAGTTCTTC. This chain uses TRBV7-2 with TRBJ2-1, with 12 positions matching TRBD2. CDR3 length: 16 residues. Looked up from germline, CDR1 is SGHTA and CDR2 is FQGNSA. V lost 2 bases, J lost 7 bases, and 6 bases stayed unmatched.

This chain links TRBV6-2 or TRBV6-3 with TRBJ2-2, with 10 bases lining up with TRBD2. V lost 5 bases to trimming and J lost 7 bases; unmatched junction nucleotides: 13. The CDR3 has 17 residues. From germline, CDR1 is MNHEY and CDR2 SVGEGT. The CDR3 loop is CASSSPAASGRGGELFF. In nucleotides, the CDR3 is TGTGCCAGCAGTAGCCCCGCGGCTAGCGGGAGAGGCGGGGAGCTGTTTTTT.

The chain uses TRBV20-1 and TRBJ1-2, with TRBD1 as a possible D gene (5 bases). CDR3 size: 11 residues. Between the trimmed V and J ends, which lost 4 bases and 8 bases, there was a span of 11 bases. Germline V gene sequence: CDR1 DFQATT, CDR2 SNEGSKA (reference sequence). The CDR3 protein is CSATQQVGYTF. The DNA for the CDR3 is TGCAGTGCTACCCAACAGGTGGGCTACACCTTC.

This chain joins TRBV5-1 and TRBJ1-1; a possible D gene is TRBD1 (5 bases). Germline lookup yields CDR1 SGHRS and CDR2 YFSETQ. The CDR3 is made up of 13 amino acids. Trimming pared 4 bases from V and 3 bases from J, leaving 10 bases between. The CDR3 DNA sequence: TGCGCCAGCAGCCCGGGGCGCTACACTGAAGCTTTCTTT. Translating gives CASSPGRYTEAFF.

The chain employs TRBV28 and TRBJ2-7; 8 nucleotides match TRBD2. Germline V gene data show CDR1 as MDHEN and CDR2 as SYDVKM. V dropped 5 bases and J dropped 7; count of bases not matched to a gene: 16. This CDR3 has 16 amino acids. The CDR3 nucleotides are TGTGCCAGCAGTCCCCCGGCGATAGCGGGAACGAGAGAGCAGTACTTC. Translating gives CASSPPAIAGTREQYF.

This clonotype turned up a few times. The rearrangement links TRBV13 to TRBJ2-1; 14 nucleotides line up with TRBD2. V trimming: 3 bases; J trimming: 3 bases; junction bases outside the gene matches: 1. The CDR3 length is 16 residues. Per germline, CDR1 PRHDT and CDR2 FYEKMQ (reference sequence). The CDR3 is CASSFGLAGGYNEQFF. Written as DNA, the CDR3 is TGTGCCAGCAGCTTTGGACTAGCGGGGGGCTACAATGAGCAGTTCTTC.

This clonotype appeared a few times. The genes are TRBV7-2 and TRBJ1-1; no definite D call. The CDR3 spans 13 residues. The V gene lost 5 bases and the J gene lost 1 base, with 8 bases spanning the gap. CDR1 and CDR2 (germline): SGHTA, FQGNSA. The CDR3 DNA is TGTGCCAGCAGCCAAACACGGAACACTGAAGCTTTCTTT. Residues: CASSQTRNTEAFF.

The genes are TRBV12-3 or TRBV12-4 and TRBJ2-2; no definite D call. The V end was cut by 2 bases, the J end by 8 bases, with 6 bases between. The CDR3 covers 12 residues. In DNA form, the CDR3 reads TGTGCCAGCAGTTTAAGTATGGGGGAGCTGTTTTTT. Protein product: CASSLSMGELFF.

This chain uses TRBV7-7 with TRBJ2-2; D gene uncertain. Per germline, CDR1 SSHAT and CDR2 FNYEAQ (reference sequence). Trimming took 5 bases from V and 5 from J, leaving 6 bases between them. The length of the CDR3 is 12 residues. The CDR3, as DNA: TGTGCCAGCAGCCATGGGACCGGGGAGCTGTTTTTT. It translates to CASSHGTGELFF.

V usage is TRBV29-1 and J usage is TRBJ2-2; unclear D gene. Germline assignment: CDR1 SQVTM and CDR2 ANQGSEA. V gave up 1 base and J gave up 1 base, with 7 bases separating them. This CDR3 spans 14 amino acids. In nucleotides, the CDR3 is TGCAGCGTTGAAGTACAAAAGAACACCGGGGAGCTGTTTTTT. Encoded protein: CSVEVQKNTGELFF.

The chain employs TRBV3-1 and TRBJ2-7, with a possible D match to TRBD1 (6 bases). Germline CDR1 LGHDT, CDR2 YNNKEL (reference sequence). The CDR3 spans 15 residues. With 1 base removed from V and 3 bases from J, the gap between germline ends came to 13 bases. The CDR3 DNA is TGTGCCAGCAGCCAAGGAACGGGACAACTCTACGAGCAGTACTTC. Its protein product is CASSQGTGQLYEQYF.

The genes are TRBV23-1 and TRBJ1-6; TRBD1 agrees at 7 bases. TRBV23-1 carries the ORF label, with uncertain function. The CDR3 spans 16 residues. V lost 6 bases, J lost 10 bases, and 15 bases stayed unmatched. The CDR3 region is CASSQGATGTMSPLHF. The CDR3 nucleotides are TGCGCCAGCAGCCAAGGGGCGACAGGGACGATGTCACCCCTCCACTTT.

This clonotype occurred a few times. The chain uses TRBV29-1 and TRBJ1-2, with D tentatively TRBD1 (6 bases). V lost 5 bases, J lost 6 bases, and 16 bases lay in between. The CDR3 contains 13 residues. Germline V lookup: CDR1 SQVTM, CDR2 ANQGSEA. The CDR3 loop is CSVPTGLYDGYTF. The CDR3 region has the DNA TGCAGCGTTCCGACAGGACTTTATGATGGCTACACCTTC.

This chain connects TRBV12-3 or TRBV12-4 to TRBJ2-6; tentatively, D is TRBD1 or TRBD2 (5 bases each). V dropped 5 bases and J dropped 2 bases, with 13 bases sitting between them. This CDR3 comprises 16 residues. CDR3 nucleotides: TGTGCCAGCAGTCTTCTGAGGGGCCCTGGGGCCAACGTCCTGACTTTC. Translating gives CASSLLRGPGANVLTF.

This clonotype was recorded many times. V gene TRBV29-1 combines with J gene TRBJ2-2; D may correspond to TRBD1 or TRBD2 (5 bases each). The V and J ends lost 3 bases and 7 bases respectively, with 15 bases between them. The CDR3 loop spans 14 amino acids. Germline CDR1 reads SQVTM; CDR2 reads ANQGSEA. The CDR3 DNA reads TGCAGCGTTGATTGGGACGGTGCAGGCGGGGAGCTGTTTTTT. Protein product: CSVDWDGAGGELFF.

The chain recombines TRBV3-1 with TRBJ2-5, with TRBD1 identical over 7 bases. The J segment lost 2 bases and the V segment lost 7 bases, leaving 7 bases of the junction unmatched. The CDR3 covers 14 residues. Germline lookup yields CDR1 LGHDT and CDR2 YNNKEL (reference sequence). Written as DNA, the CDR3 is TGTGCCAGCAAGCTCCGGGACAGTCAAGAGACCCAGTACTTC. It yields the protein CASKLRDSQETQYF.

This clonotype was counted a few times. The V call is TRBV4-3, the J call TRBJ2-7; 8 nucleotides line up with TRBD1. Germline trimming cut 5 bases from V and 4 bases from J; bases unmatched to any gene: 10. CDR3 length: 15 residues. The germline gives CDR1 LGHNA, CDR2 YSLEER. The CDR3 reads CASSLQDTGGYEQYF. The CDR3 region has the DNA TGCGCCAGCAGCTTACAAGATACAGGGGGGTACGAGCAGTACTTC.

This clonotype was recorded a few times. The chain has TRBV5-1 and TRBJ2-3; the D is unclear. This CDR3 spans 14 amino acids. Germline CDR1 is SGHRS and CDR2 is YFSETQ. Trimming removed 2 bases from V and 2 bases from J, with 9 bases in between. The CDR3 DNA is TGCGCCAGCAGCTTAAACCGGGCCACAGATACGCAGTATTTT. This codes for CASSLNRATDTQYF. Based on the CDR3 plus reference TRBV5-1 and TRBJ2-3, the full variable domain is KAGVTQTPRYLIKTRGQQVTLSCSPISGHRSVSWYQQTPGQGLQFLFEYFSETQRNKGNFPGRFSGRQFSNSRSEMNVSTLELGDSALYLCASSLNRATDTQYFGPGTRLTVL.

The V and J genes are TRBV18 and TRBJ2-7; no reliable D call. CDR1 is KGHSH and CDR2 is LQKENI in the germline V gene. The V and J ends lost 3 bases and 0 bases respectively, with 9 bases between them. The length of the CDR3 is 14 residues. CDR3 loop: CASSPTTNSYEQYF. CDR3 in DNA: TGTGCCAGCTCACCCACCACAAACTCCTACGAGCAGTACTTC.